A single sample gave rise to the 17 T cell receptor beta chains below, sequenced in a study of T cell changes during pregnancy in multiple sclerosis (dated by TCRdb to the late 2010s). Receptor amplification or capture employed the immunoSEQ multiplex PCR assay. Entries here come from immuneACCESS through TCRdb and include only in-frame sequences with V and J called. Some clones fail to appear in such tables; in the studies checked, an unresolved V gene covers under half of the shortfall, and the cause of the remainder is unknown. For this sample the table gives about 49,000 clones, of which roughly nine tenths were detected only once. 0.37% of the sample rests with the top ten. The input for sequencing was CD4+ T cells from peripheral blood mononuclear cells, taken in the second trimester of pregnancy. The receptors here all came from a female donor in good health, enrolled as a control in a pregnancy study.

The rearrangement links TRBV2 to TRBJ1-2; tentatively, D is TRBD1 (6 bases). The CDR3 extends over 15 amino acids. Germline V gene lookup returns CDR1 SNHLY and CDR2 FYNNEI. Trimming removed 5 bases at V and 4 bases at J, with 17 bases between. The CDR3 region is CASSTTGQPFYGYTF. The DNA of the CDR3 is TGTGCCAGCAGTACCACAGGGCAACCTTTCTATGGCTACACCTTC.

The chain carries TRBV7-9 and TRBJ2-6; the match to TRBD2 covers 9 bases. J gave up 0 bases and V 7 bases, and 10 bases lay outside the gene matches. CDR3 length: 18 amino acids. Germline-derived CDR1 and CDR2 are SEHNR and FQNEAQ (reference sequence). Written as DNA, the CDR3 is TGTGCCAGCACCCCGTTAGCGGGGGCGACCTCTGGGGCCAACGTCCTGACTTTC. This encodes CASTPLAGATSGANVLTF.

The chain links TRBV7-2 to TRBJ2-7, with D tentatively TRBD2 (6 bases). V was cut by 5 bases and J by 4 bases, with 9 bases left in between. The CDR3 extends over 12 amino acids. The germline V gene encodes CDR1 SGHTA and CDR2 FQGNSA. The CDR3 here is CASSTGLYEQYF. The CDR3 DNA follows: TGTGCCAGCAGCACGGGACTGTACGAGCAGTACTTC.

The chain joins TRBV7-2 to TRBJ2-5, with TRBD1 matching over 9 bases. Unmatched junction bases numbered 8, after V lost 0 bases and J lost 0 bases. The CDR3 contains 18 residues. Per germline, CDR1 SGHTA and CDR2 FQGNSA. Here the CDR3 DNA reads TGTGCCAGCAGCTTAGCAGGGACAGGGTCCCCTAACCAAGAGACCCAGTACTTC. It encodes CASSLAGTGSPNQETQYF.

This chain uses TRBV5-6 with TRBJ2-3, with D perhaps matching TRBD1 (6 bases). Germline V gives CDR1 SGHDT, CDR2 YYEEEE. With 0 bases removed from V and 3 bases from J, the gap between germline ends came to 8 bases. The CDR3 totals 14 residues. The CDR3 nucleotides are TGTGCCAGCAGCTTGGGGACAGAAACAGATACGCAGTATTTT. Translating gives CASSLGTETDTQYF.

The genes are TRBV11-3 and TRBJ2-5, with D perhaps TRBD1 (6 bases). Germline CDR1 and CDR2: SGHNT and YENEEA. CDR3 length: 14 amino acids. V shed 1 base and J shed 4 bases, with 10 bases lying between them. The CDR3 DNA sequence: TGTGCCAGCAGCTTAGGTTCACAGGGAGAGACCCAGTACTTC. This gives the protein CASSLGSQGETQYF.

In the case of this clone: At one end, the junction sequence differs from germline, possibly due to a read error. V and J are TRBV7-7 and TRBJ2-1, with 11 bases matching TRBD2. This CDR3 is built from 19 residues. Germline CDR1 SSHAT, CDR2 FNYEAQ (reference sequence). CDR3 sequence reads: CASSPVRRLAGPANNEQFF. The CDR3 DNA reads as TGTGCTAGCAGCCCAGTGAGGAGACTAGCGGGGCCCGCGAACAATGAGCAGTTCTTC.

This clone was picked up one time. The chain links TRBV5-1 to TRBJ2-5, with TRBD2 matching 8 bases. The CDR3 is 14 residues long. Germline V CDR1 and CDR2: SGHRS, YFSETQ. V lost 4 bases and J lost 3; bases outside the gene matches: 5. The CDR3 protein is CASSTLSGEETQYF. CDR3 coding DNA: TGCGCCAGCAGCACCCTTAGCGGGGAAGAGACCCAGTACTTC.

The chain has TRBV28 and TRBJ1-2; TRBD1 matches 7 bases. Trimming removed 4 bases from V and 2 bases from J; junction bases left unmatched: 4. Germline values: CDR1 MDHEN, CDR2 SYDVKM. This CDR3 contains 14 residues. The CDR3 sequence is CASSSTGRNYGYTF. CDR3 sequence (DNA): TGTGCCAGCAGTTCGACAGGGAGGAACTATGGCTACACCTTC.

V usage is TRBV5-1 and J usage is TRBJ1-1; D is possibly TRBD1 (5 bases). Germline assignment: CDR1 SGHRS and CDR2 YFSETQ. Trimming pared 4 bases from V and 3 bases from J, leaving 19 bases between. CDR3 length: 16 amino acids. The CDR3 DNA is TGCGCCAGCAGCCCCCAAGGCAGGGCGGTCGACACTGAAGCTTTCTTT. Translation: CASSPQGRAVDTEAFF.

V gene TRBV6-1 combines with J gene TRBJ2-7; tentatively, D is TRBD2 (5 bases). In germline, CDR1 is MNHNS, CDR2 SASEGT. The V gene lost 6 bases and the J gene lost 3 bases, with 12 bases spanning the gap. The CDR3 consists of 13 residues. The DNA of the CDR3 is TGTGCCAGCAGAGCCGGAGGCTTCTACGAGCAGTACTTC. Protein sequence: CASRAGGFYEQYF.

V gene TRBV9 combines with J gene TRBJ2-3; 8 positions match TRBD2. The CDR3 length is 17 residues. Germline CDR1 SGDLS, CDR2 YYNGEE. Germline trimming cut 0 bases from V and 6 bases from J; bases unmatched to any gene: 12. CDR3 bases: TGTGCCAGCAGCGTAGAAGGTTGGGGCGGGGGGTTGGATACGCAGTATTTT. It translates to CASSVEGWGGGLDTQYF.

This chain joins TRBV7-3 and TRBJ2-2; 7 bases are a match to TRBD1. The CDR3 sequence is 16 residues long. The germline gives CDR1 SGHTA, CDR2 FQGTGA. With 5 bases clipped from V and 1 base from J, the junction kept 7 bases outside the gene matches. CDR3 in amino acids: CASSPHRDRNTGELFF. The CDR3 DNA follows: TGTGCCAGCAGCCCCCACCGGGACAGGAACACCGGGGAGCTGTTTTTT.

The V and J genes are TRBV21-1 and TRBJ1-2; the DNA was not compared with TRBD1, the D call given in the table. TRBV21-1 is an annotated pseudogene. This CDR3 is 16 amino acids long. CDR3 sequence (DNA): TGTGCCAGCAGCAAAGCAAAAGACAGGGGGAACTATGGCTACACCTTC. This encodes CASSKAKDRGNYGYTF.

This chain links TRBV5-4 with TRBJ2-3; 11 bases match TRBD2. The ends lost 2 bases at V and 2 bases at J; junction bases unmatched: 4. Germline CDR1 and CDR2: SGHNT and YYREEE (reference sequence). This CDR3 spans 16 amino acids. The DNA for the CDR3 is TGTGCCAGCAGCTTCCGACTAGCGGGAAACACAGATACGCAGTATTTT. Protein sequence: CASSFRLAGNTDTQYF.

J is TRBJ2-5 and V is TRBV14, with D possibly matching TRBD1 (5 bases). Trimming pared 4 bases from V and 6 bases from J, leaving 12 bases between. The CDR3 extends over 13 amino acids. Germline CDR1 is SGHDN and CDR2 is FVKESK. The CDR3 is CASSPMPGKTQYF. The CDR3 nucleotides read TGTGCCAGCAGCCCGATGCCAGGGAAGACCCAGTACTTC.

This clone was observed a single time. This chain uses TRBV5-5 with TRBJ2-7; a weak D match, TRBD1 (6 bases). V lost 4 bases and J lost 3, with 8 bases in between. The CDR3 has 12 residues. Germline V gene data show CDR1 as SGHKS and CDR2 as YYEKEE (reference sequence). CDR3 DNA: TGTGCCAGCAGCCAGGACAGCTACGAGCAGTACTTC. It is translated as CASSQDSYEQYF. The whole variable domain, filled in from reference TRBV5-5 and TRBJ2-7, reads DAGVTQSPTHLIKTRGQQVTLRCSPISGHKSVSWYQQVLGQGPQFIFQYYEKEERGRGNFPDRFSARQFPNYSSELNVNALLLGDSALYLCASSQDSYEQYFGPGTRLTVT.